These T cell receptor beta chains were read from a single sample in a study of T cells expressing NK-cell markers. TCRdb re-called the 5' RACE reads, yielding one record per CDR3 amino acid sequence without DNA. The clone table shows approximately 440,000 distinct CDR3 sequences, with the ten largest holding approximately 1.5%. Sequencing was carried out using blood T cells: a sorted CD56 or NKG2C T cell subset, CD4+ or CD8+ T cells, or bulk PBMC T cells (not recorded which). Every receptor here comes from a woman in her forties or fifties in good health. Both conserved end residues are part of each CDR3.

CDR3aa: CSCGRWAGELFF
j_gene: TRBJ2-2
v_gene: TRBV20-1

CDR3aa: CASSLVPPGQRAYEQYF
j_gene: TRBJ2-7
v_gene: TRBV5-1

CDR3aa: CASSYSSWAEGVMSTDTQYF
j_gene: TRBJ2-3
v_gene: TRBV6-2/TRBV6-3

CDR3aa: CASRPHRVNRALGSYNEQFF
j_gene: TRBJ2-1
v_gene: TRBV19

CDR3aa: CATNPGTDTQYF
j_gene: TRBJ2-3
v_gene: TRBV12-3/TRBV12-4

CDR3aa: CASSLQPGTRTGGYTF
j_gene: TRBJ1-2
v_gene: TRBV5-1

CDR3aa: CASSGLAGPQETQYF
j_gene: TRBJ2-5
v_gene: TRBV2

CDR3aa: CASSLGTVSIDEQYF
j_gene: TRBJ2-7
v_gene: TRBV7-9

CDR3aa: CASSQEGGRNTIYF
j_gene: TRBJ1-3
v_gene: TRBV4-2

CDR3aa: CASSLVPGSGANVLTF
j_gene: TRBJ2-6
v_gene: TRBV18

CDR3aa: CASRRLAGGQFF
j_gene: TRBJ2-1
v_gene: TRBV12-3/TRBV12-4

CDR3aa: CASQFQGTAETQYF
j_gene: TRBJ2-5
v_gene: TRBV6-5

CDR3aa: CSATMTASDYGYTF
j_gene: TRBJ1-2
v_gene: TRBV20-1

CDR3aa: CASSRKTPVVAEQYF
j_gene: TRBJ2-7
v_gene: TRBV3-1

CDR3aa: CATRQGPGTGELFF
j_gene: TRBJ2-2
v_gene: TRBV24-1